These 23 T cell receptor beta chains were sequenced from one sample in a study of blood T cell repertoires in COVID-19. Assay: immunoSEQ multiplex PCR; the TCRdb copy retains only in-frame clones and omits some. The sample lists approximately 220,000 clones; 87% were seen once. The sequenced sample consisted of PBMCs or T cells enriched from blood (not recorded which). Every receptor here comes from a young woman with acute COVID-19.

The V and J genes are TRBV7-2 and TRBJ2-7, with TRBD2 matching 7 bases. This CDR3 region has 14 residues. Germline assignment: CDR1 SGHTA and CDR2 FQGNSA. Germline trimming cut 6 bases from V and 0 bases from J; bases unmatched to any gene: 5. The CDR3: CASRVGGSSYEQYF. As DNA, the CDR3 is TGTGCCAGCAGGGTCGGGGGGAGCTCCTACGAGCAGTACTTC.

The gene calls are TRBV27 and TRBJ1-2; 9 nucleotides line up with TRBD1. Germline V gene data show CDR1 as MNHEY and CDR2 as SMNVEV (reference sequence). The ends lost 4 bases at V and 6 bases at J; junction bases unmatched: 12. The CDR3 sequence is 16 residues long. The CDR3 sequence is CASSSYDRTGVHGYTF. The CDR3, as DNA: TGTGCCAGCAGTTCGTACGATCGGACAGGGGTGCATGGCTACACCTTC.

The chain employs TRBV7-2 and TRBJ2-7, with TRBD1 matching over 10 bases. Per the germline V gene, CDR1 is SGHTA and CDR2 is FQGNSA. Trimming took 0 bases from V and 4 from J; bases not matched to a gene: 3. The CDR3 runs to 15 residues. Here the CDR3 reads CASSLALGQGYEQYF. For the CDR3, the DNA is TGTGCCAGCAGCTTAGCGCTGGGACAGGGGTACGAGCAGTACTTC.

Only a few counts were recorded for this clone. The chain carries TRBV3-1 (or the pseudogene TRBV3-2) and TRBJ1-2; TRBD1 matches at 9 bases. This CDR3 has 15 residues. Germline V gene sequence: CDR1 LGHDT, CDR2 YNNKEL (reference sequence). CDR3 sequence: CATYHTGGAGYGYTF. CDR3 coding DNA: TGTGCTACCTACCATACAGGGGGCGCTGGGTATGGCTACACCTTC.

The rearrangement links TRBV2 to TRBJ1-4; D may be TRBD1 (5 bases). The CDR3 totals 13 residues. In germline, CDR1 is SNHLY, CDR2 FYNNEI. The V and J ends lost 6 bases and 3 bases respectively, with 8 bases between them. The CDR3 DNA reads TGTGCCAGCAGGGAGGGACCTAATGAAAAACTGTTTTTT. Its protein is CASREGPNEKLFF.

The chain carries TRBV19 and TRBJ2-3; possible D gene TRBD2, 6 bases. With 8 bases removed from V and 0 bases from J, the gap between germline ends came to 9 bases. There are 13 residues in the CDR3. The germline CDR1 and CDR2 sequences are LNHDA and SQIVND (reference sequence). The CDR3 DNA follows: TGTGCCAGTGCGGGGACTAGCACAGATACGCAGTATTTT. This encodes CASAGTSTDTQYF.

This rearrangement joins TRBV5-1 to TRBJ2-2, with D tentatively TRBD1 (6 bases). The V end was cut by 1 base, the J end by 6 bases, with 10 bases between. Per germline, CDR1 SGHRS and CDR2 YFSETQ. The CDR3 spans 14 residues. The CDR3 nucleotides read TGCGCCAGCAGCTTGAGACAGGCGGCCGGGGAGCTGTTTTTT. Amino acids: CASSLRQAAGELFF.

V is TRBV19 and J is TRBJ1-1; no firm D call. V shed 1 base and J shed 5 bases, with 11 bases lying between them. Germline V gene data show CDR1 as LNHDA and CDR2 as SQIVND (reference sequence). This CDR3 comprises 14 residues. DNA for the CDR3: TGTGCCAGTAGTATAGGGTCACAGAATACTGAAGCTTTCTTT. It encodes CASSIGSQNTEAFF.

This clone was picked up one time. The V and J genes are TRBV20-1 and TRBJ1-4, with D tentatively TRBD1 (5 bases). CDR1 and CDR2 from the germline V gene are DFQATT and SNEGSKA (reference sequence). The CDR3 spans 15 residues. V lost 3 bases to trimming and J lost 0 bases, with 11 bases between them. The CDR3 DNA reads TGCAGTGCTAGTTGGGGGGGGACAACTAATGAAAAACTGTTTTTT. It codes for CSASWGGTTNEKLFF.

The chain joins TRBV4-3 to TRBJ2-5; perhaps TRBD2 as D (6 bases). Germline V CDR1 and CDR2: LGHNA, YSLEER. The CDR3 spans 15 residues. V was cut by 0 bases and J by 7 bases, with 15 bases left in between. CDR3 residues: CASSQDRRGERTQYF. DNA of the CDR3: TGCGCCAGCAGCCAAGATCGGCGGGGTGAAAGGACCCAGTACTTC.

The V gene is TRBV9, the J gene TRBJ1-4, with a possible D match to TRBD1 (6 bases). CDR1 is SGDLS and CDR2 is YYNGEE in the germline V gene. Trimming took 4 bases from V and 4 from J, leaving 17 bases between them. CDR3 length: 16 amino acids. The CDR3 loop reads CASSLGQGLGNEKLFF. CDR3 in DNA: TGTGCCAGCAGCCTAGGGCAGGGGCTCGGTAATGAAAAACTGTTTTTT.

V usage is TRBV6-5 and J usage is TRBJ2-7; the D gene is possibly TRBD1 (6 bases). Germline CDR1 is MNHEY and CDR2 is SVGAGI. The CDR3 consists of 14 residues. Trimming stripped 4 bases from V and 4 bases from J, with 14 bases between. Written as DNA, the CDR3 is TGTGCCAGCAGTTTTGGACAGAATAAGTACGAGCAGTACTTC. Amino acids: CASSFGQNKYEQYF.

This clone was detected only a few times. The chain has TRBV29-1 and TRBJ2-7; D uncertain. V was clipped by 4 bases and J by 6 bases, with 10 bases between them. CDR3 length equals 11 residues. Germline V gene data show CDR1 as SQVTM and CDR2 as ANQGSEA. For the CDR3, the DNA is TGCAGCGTTGGTGACACGGCCGAGCAGTACTTC. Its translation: CSVGDTAEQYF.

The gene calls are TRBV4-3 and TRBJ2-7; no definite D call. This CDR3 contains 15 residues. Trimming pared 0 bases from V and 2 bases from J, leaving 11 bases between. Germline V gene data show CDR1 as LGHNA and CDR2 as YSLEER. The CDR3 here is CASSQEIGGPYEQYF. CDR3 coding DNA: TGCGCCAGCAGCCAAGAGATTGGTGGCCCCTACGAGCAGTACTTC.

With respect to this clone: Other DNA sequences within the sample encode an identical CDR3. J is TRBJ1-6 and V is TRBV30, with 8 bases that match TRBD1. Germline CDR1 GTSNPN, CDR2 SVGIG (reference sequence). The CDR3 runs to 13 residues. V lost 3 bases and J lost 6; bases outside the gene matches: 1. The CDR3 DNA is TGTGCCTGGAGAGGACAGGGTAATTCACCCCTCCACTTT. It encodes CAWRGQGNSPLHF.

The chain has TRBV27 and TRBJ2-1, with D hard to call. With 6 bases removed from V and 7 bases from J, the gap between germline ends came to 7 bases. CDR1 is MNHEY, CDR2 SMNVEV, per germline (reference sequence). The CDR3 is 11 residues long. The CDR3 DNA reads TGTGCCAGCAGCTACTATAATGAGCAGTTCTTC. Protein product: CASSYYNEQFF.

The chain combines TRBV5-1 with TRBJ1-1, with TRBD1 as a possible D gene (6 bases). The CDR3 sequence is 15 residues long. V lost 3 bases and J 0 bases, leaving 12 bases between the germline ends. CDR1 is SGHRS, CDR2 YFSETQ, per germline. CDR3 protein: CASSSTGQMNTEAFF. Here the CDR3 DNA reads TGCGCCAGCAGCTCGACGGGACAAATGAACACTGAAGCTTTCTTT. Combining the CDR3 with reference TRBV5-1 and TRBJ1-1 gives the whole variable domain KAGVTQTPRYLIKTRGQQVTLSCSPISGHRSVSWYQQTPGQGLQFLFEYFSETQRNKGNFPGRFSGRQFSNSRSEMNVSTLELGDSALYLCASSSTGQMNTEAFFGQGTRLTVV.

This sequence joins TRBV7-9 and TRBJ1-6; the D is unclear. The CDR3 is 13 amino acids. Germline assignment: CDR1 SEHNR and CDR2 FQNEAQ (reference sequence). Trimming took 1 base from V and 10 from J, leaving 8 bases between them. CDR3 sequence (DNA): TGTGCCAGCAGCTTAGTATTCGAGTCACCCCTCCACTTT. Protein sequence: CASSLVFESPLHF.

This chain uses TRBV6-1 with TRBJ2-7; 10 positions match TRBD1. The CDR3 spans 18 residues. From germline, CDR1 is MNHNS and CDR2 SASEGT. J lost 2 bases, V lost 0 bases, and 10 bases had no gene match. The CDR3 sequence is CASSEAYQRTGGTYEQYF. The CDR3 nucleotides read TGTGCCAGCAGTGAAGCCTACCAGCGGACAGGGGGGACCTACGAGCAGTACTTC.

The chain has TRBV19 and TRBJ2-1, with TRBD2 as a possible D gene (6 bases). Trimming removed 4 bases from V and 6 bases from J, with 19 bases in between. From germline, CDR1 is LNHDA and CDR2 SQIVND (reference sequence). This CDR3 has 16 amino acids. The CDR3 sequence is CASSTVAFGEANEQFF. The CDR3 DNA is TGTGCCAGTAGTACCGTCGCCTTTGGGGAGGCCAATGAGCAGTTCTTC. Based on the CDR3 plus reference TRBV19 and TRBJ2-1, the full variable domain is DGGITQSPKYLFRKEGQNVTLSCEQNLNHDAMYWYRQDPGQGLRLIYYSQIVNDFQKGDIAEGYSVSREKKESFPLTVTSAQKNPTAFYLCASSTVAFGEANEQFFGPGTRLTVL.

CDR3 sequence reads: CSAAIGQFQHF. The DNA for the CDR3 is TGCAGTGCTGCAATTGGACAGTTCCAGCATTTT. This chain joins TRBV20-1 and TRBJ1-5; tentatively, D is TRBD1 (6 bases). This CDR3 is built from 11 residues. The germline V gene has CDR1 DFQATT and CDR2 SNEGSKA (reference sequence). Trimming removed 5 bases from V and 12 bases from J, with 14 bases in between.

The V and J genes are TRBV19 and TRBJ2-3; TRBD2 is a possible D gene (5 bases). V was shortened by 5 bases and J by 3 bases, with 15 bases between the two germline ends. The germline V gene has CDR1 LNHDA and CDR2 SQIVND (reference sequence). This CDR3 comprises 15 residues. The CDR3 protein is CASSPRDSATDTQYF. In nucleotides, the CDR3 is TGTGCCAGTAGTCCACGGGATTCCGCTACAGATACGCAGTATTTT. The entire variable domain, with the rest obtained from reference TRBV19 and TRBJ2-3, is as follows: DGGITQSPKYLFRKEGQNVTLSCEQNLNHDAMYWYRQDPGQGLRLIYYSQIVNDFQKGDIAEGYSVSREKKESFPLTVTSAQKNPTAFYLCASSPRDSATDTQYFGPGTRLTVL.

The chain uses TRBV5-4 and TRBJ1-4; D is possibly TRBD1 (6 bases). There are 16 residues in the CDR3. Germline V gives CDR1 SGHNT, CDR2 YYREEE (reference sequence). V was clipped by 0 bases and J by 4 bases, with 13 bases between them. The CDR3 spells CASSLDPTGINEKLFF. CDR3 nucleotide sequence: TGTGCCAGCAGCTTGGACCCGACAGGTATTAATGAAAAACTGTTTTTT. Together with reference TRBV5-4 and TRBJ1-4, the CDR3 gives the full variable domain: ETGVTQSPTHLIKTRGQQVTLRCSSQSGHNTVSWYQQALGQGPQFIFQYYREEENGRGNFPPRFSGLQFPNYSSELNVNALELDDSALYLCASSLDPTGINEKLFFGSGTQLSVL.